This T cell receptor beta chain stems from a study of shared clonotypes between healthy human individuals (dated by TCRdb to the early 2020s). General notes on the study: A couple of women and a few men aged 18 to 49 years were included in the cohort. Leukapheresis yielded between about 0.85 and 10 billion PBMCs per donor. Blood TCR repertoires of about five healthy adults were deeply sequenced to estimate repertoire size and the extent of clonotype sharing between individuals. Libraries were prepared and TCR repertoires were sequenced by different laboratories using diverse techniques, in order to increase sequencing depth and limit assay-specific biases. For each donor, CD4 naive and CD4 memory were each given three plates, CD8 naive was given two plates, and CD8 memory was given one plate. Overall results and qualifications from the work: When a few donors were compared, the shared fraction of clonotypes was 5% to 6.5% for naive CD4, roughly 3.4% for naive CD8, 2% to 2.5% for memory CD4, and approximately 0.4% for memory CD8. Based on pairwise subsampling, the degree of clonotype sharing among donors was expected to be affected by sequencing depth. Sampling was restricted to blood, and TCR repertoires in tissues likely differ from the TCR repertoires found in blood. Compared with non-shared clonotypes, clonotypes shared by all four sorted-subset donors had higher generation probabilities. Naive subsets generally had larger estimated clonotype richness than memory subsets did. Because the study included only a small number of donors, the genetic and exposure-history diversity represented was limited. Rarefaction of sorted-subset datasets indicated incomplete sequencing despite the large sequencing depth.

Turning to this clone: Its antigen is currently not known. The record has no base qualities; no much larger clone is one base away.

CDR1 and CDR2 were assigned from the germline V gene as SGHAT and FQNNGV. Spanning cysteine to phenylalanine, the CDR3 consists of 13 amino acids. Only the CDR3 region is kept as DNA, spanning 39 bases read in frame from base 1. Between the V and J ends, shortened by 5 bases and 8 bases respectively, the junction contains 10 bases. The donors were healthy, HIV-negative adults who had no recently reported acute infections or vaccinations. Only Caucasian adults living in Nashville, Tennessee, USA were represented among the donors. CD4+ T cells were enriched by magnetic negative selection, after which naive cells were positively selected on CD45RA and the negative fraction was taken as the memory subset. Blood was collected by leukapheresis, and PBMCs were isolated by Ficoll-Histopaque density gradient centrifugation and then cryopreserved in liquid nitrogen vapor phase. Analytical flow cytometry was used to check the purity and quantity of every magnetically sorted T cell population. From each sorted fraction, genomic DNA was isolated and quantified by UV absorbance on a Nanodrop 2000c.

Using the deep immunoSEQ assay, TCR CDR3 regions were amplified from genomic DNA by multiplex PCR. For each cell subset, the extracted genomic DNA was distributed evenly across all wells of several immunoSEQ 96-well plates, and each plate served as one replicate. For sorted subsets, approximately 210 ng of genomic DNA, equivalent to 25,000 to 35,000 T cell genomes, went into each replicate PCR. Purified libraries were measured with a Qubit 3.0 fluorometer, size-checked on a Bioanalyzer 2100, and measured again with the KAPA Library Quantification kit. Every immunoSEQ 96-well plate was sequenced on a separate single-read 150-cycle Illumina NextSeq 550 flow cell. In the source study's methods: Because only junctional sequences without quality scores were contained in the immunoSEQ output, filtering matching that applied to full-length reads could not be performed. To assign V/J genes and CDR3, sequences were annotated using PyIR, a Python wrapper for IgBLAST v1.9, with IMGT germline references. Reads with weak V/J assignments (E-value above 1e-6), missing CDR3, stop codons, out-of-frame junctions, or ambiguous translated residues were removed. V3J clonotypes were defined by identical inferred V gene, J gene, and CDR3 amino acid sequence. Percentage overlap between repertoires was calculated by dividing the number of shared unique clonotypes by the size of the smaller repertoire. RTK rarefaction, the Chao1 estimator, and Recon v2.1 estimates of unobserved clonotypes were used to assess repertoire richness. Generation probabilities were computed with OLGA for all TCRbeta clonotypes obtained by the gDNA method from several donors. The table comes from immuneACCESS by way of TCRdb, which keeps in-frame sequences with V and J called. Part of the clones is missing from these tables; in studies checked, under half for an unresolved V gene and the rest for unknown reasons. V and J calls and clone size come straight from that table; D and trimming were deduced from the DNA. The sample profile shows about 1 million clones; approximately 72% of them were found once. The biggest ten clones account for 1.4% to 1.5% of the sample.

The TCR sequence derives from a man younger than 35 in good health. The chain uses TRBV11-2 and TRBJ1-6; no D gene can be assigned with confidence. The material sequenced was memory CD4+ T cells sorted from blood. This sample's cell subset or site label indicates: CD45RA-negative fraction. The CDR3 here reads CASSRGAYSPLHF. DNA sequence: TGTGCCAGCAGCCGGGGTGCCTATTCACCCCTCCACTTT.